This T cell receptor beta chain is drawn from a study of cytomegalovirus exposure and HLA in healthy donors. Study-wide results and caveats: Most of the CMV-associated TCR beta chains (in a later analysis) appeared to be HLA-restricted.

The PCR employed 60 Vbeta primers together with 13 Jbeta primers. TCRdb's table, derived via immunoSEQ multiplex PCR, lists solely in-frame clones and lacks some. The sample lists 120,000 to 150,000 clones; 80% to 85% were seen once. From germline, CDR1 is SGDLS and CDR2 YYNGEE. Unmatched junction bases numbered 6, after V lost 4 bases and J lost 7 bases. This CDR3 is 15 amino acids long. A word on this clone: The antigen remains unidentified.

The sequenced sample was PBMCs. The sequence came from a female donor in good health and CMV-seronegative. V usage is TRBV9 and J usage is TRBJ2-2; 11 bases are a match to TRBD1. The CDR3 loop is CASSFGQGADGELFF. CDR3 nucleotides: TGTGCCAGCAGCTTTGGACAGGGGGCGGACGGGGAGCTGTTTTTT.